This TCR beta chain was recorded in a study of patients and donors after allogeneic stem cell transplantation. CDR3 length: 17 residues. V was clipped by 5 bases and J by 2 bases; unmatched bases: 9. MiXCR was run by TCRdb on the RT-PCR reads, yielding one entry per CDR3 protein. Of approximately 200,000 distinct CDR3 sequences in the sample, 38% are singletons; the top ten hold more than 9%. Sequencing input: blood, either unsorted or a sorted T cell fraction (not recorded which). The V gene is TRBV12-3 or TRBV12-4, the J gene TRBJ2-7, with 13 bases matching TRBD2. This TCR was sampled from a human donor who was either an allogeneic HSCT recipient or a stem cell or donor lymphocyte infusion donor (not recorded which). It is not recorded whose cells these are; they may come from a transplant donor. CDR3 loop: CASSPHYGLAGAYEQYF. CDR3 nucleotides: TGTGCCAGCAGTCCCCACTACGGACTAGCGGGGGCCTACGAGCAGTACTTC.